The entry below gives a single TCR beta chain sequence along with its context. While CD8+ and CD4+ T cells were isolated negatively, TEMRA cells were enriched by FACS. This CDR3 region has 15 residues. The V end lost 4 bases, the J end lost 3 bases, and 16 bases lay between the germline ends. Per germline, CDR1 SGHNT and CDR2 YYREEE (reference sequence). The record originates from a study of CD8 T cells in Susac syndrome. An input of about 0.5 to 1 ug of RNA was subjected to reverse transcription using random hexamers. Across 54 Vbeta and 13 Jbeta, immunoSEQ multiplex PCR amplified TCR beta CDR3. From the immunoSEQ multiplex PCR reads, TCRdb called clonotypes with MiXCR, one entry per CDR3 protein. The repertoire holds approximately 150,000 distinct CDR3 sequences, with roughly 94% as singletons.

This receptor was obtained from a human donor in good health. Specimen: CD4+ T cells from PBMCs. The chain recombines TRBV5-4 with TRBJ1-2; D not resolved. The CDR3 nucleotides read TGTGCCAGCAGCCCCGGAGGACGGAGGGACTATGGCTACACCTTC. Translating gives CASSPGGRRDYGYTF.